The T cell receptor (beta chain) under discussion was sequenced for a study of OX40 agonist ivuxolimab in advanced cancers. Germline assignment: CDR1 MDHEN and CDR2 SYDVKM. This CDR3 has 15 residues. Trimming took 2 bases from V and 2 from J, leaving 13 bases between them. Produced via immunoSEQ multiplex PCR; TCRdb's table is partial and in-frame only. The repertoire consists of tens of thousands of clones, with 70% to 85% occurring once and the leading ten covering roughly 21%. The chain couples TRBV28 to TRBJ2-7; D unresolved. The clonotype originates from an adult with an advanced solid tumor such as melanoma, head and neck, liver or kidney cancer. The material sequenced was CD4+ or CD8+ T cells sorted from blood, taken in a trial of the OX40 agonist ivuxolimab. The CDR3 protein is CASSLNLASTYEQYF. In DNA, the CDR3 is TGTGCCAGCAGTTTAAATCTGGCCAGCACCTACGAGCAGTACTTC.